This record looks at one T cell receptor beta chain sequence and its context. Its specificity is unknown. These data belong to a study of graft-versus-host responses after intestinal transplantation. As for the study in general: Multivisceral, liver-intestinal, or isolated intestinal transplants were performed in recipients.

Method: immunoSEQ multiplex PCR; TCRdb's copy keeps in-frame clones and lacks some. The sample shows about 100,000 clones, about 90% of them seen only once. Germline values: CDR1 SGHTA, CDR2 FQGTGA. This CDR3 spans 14 amino acids. V was pared by 5 bases and J by 3 bases, with 13 bases between. The source was unstimulated CD4+ T cells sorted from spleen or lymph node cells, collected before transplant. The sequence was obtained from a human donor who was the organ donor for an intestinal transplant. The chain has TRBV7-3 and TRBJ1-1, with TRBD1 as a possible D gene (5 bases). The CDR3 loop reads CASSLGRADTEAFF. The CDR3 DNA follows: TGTGCCAGCAGCCTGGGGCGTGCGGACACTGAAGCTTTCTTT.